This T cell receptor beta chain emerged from a study of blood T cell repertoires in COVID-19. CDR1 is MNHEY and CDR2 is SVGAGI in the germline V gene. With 7 bases removed from V and 7 bases from J, the gap between germline ends came to 9 bases. This CDR3 is built from 11 residues. TCRdb's table, derived via immunoSEQ multiplex PCR, lists solely in-frame clones and lacks some. The table has about 180,000 clones, around 84% seen once. Ages ranged from 18 to 89 years, with residence in about 24 US areas. Categorization into cohorts depended on clinical history that participants reported. Cohort 3 donors were reported recovered after two negative PCRs, clearance, or symptom resolution.

The TCR comes from a man aged 50-59 years who had recovered from COVID-19. The specimen sequenced was PBMCs or T cells enriched from blood (not recorded which). The chain employs TRBV6-5 and TRBJ2-3; D may be TRBD1 (5 bases). The CDR3 is CASTGLHTQYF. The DNA for the CDR3 is TGTGCCAGCACAGGGCTGCATACGCAGTATTTT.